The clone carrying this T cell receptor beta chain was picked up a small number of times. This entry is derived from a study of blood T cell repertoires in COVID-19. Across the whole study: Samples representing acute and convalescent COVID-19 were sourced from the United States, Italy and Spain. Sample material is recorded as cDNA or gDNA derived from T cells, B-cell-depleted T cells, or PBMCs.

The germline CDR1 and CDR2 sequences are LNHNV and YYDKDF (reference sequence). Between the trimmed V and J ends, which lost 2 bases and 0 bases, there was a span of 8 bases. There are 15 residues in the CDR3. In the original workflow: From reference gene primer amplification, estimates of nucleated cell counts were derived. The data were produced by immunoSEQ multiplex PCR, yet TCRdb's version contains in-frame clones alone and is incomplete. V, J and clone size are taken as reported in that table, and D and trimming were inferred from the DNA itself. The sample has about 25,000 clones, nearly 90% seen once; the top ten hold around 19%.

Sequences were obtained from peripheral blood. This TCR was recovered from a human donor in a cohort sampled during active COVID-19. This rearrangement joins TRBV15 to TRBJ1-5, with no clear D. The CDR3: CATSRNPSSNQPQHF. The CDR3 DNA is TGTGCCACCAGCAGAAATCCTTCTAGCAATCAGCCCCAGCATTTT.